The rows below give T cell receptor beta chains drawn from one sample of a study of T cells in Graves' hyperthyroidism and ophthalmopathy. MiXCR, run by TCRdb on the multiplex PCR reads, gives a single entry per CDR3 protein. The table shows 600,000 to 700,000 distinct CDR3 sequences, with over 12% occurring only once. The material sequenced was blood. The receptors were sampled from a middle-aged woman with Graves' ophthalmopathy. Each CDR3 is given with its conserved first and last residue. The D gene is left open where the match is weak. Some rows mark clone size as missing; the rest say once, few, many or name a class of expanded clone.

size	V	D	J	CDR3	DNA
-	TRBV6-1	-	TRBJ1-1	CASSGLGEMNTEAFF	TGTGCCAGCAGTGGCCTGGGAGAGATGAACACTGAAGCTTTCTTT
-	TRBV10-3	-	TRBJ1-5	CAVSGGRPFSNQPQHF	TGTGCCGTCAGTGGGGGGCGGCCTTTTAGCAATCAGCCCCAGCATTTT
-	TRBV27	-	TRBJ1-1	CASSLRWDGNTEAFF	TGTGCCAGCAGTTTAAGGTGGGATGGGAACACTGAAGCTTTCTTT
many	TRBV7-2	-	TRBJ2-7	CASNPPGSSYEQYF	TGTGCCAGCAACCCCCCGGGGAGCTCCTACGAGCAGTACTTC
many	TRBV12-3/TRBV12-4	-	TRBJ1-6	CASSFGGKSPLHF	TGTGCCAGCAGTTTTGGGGGCAAGTCACCCCTCCACTTT
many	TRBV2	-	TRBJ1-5	CASSERGDPHHQPQHF	TGTGCCAGCAGTGAACGGGGAGACCCCCATCATCAGCCCCAGCATTTT
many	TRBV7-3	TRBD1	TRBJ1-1	CASSQGGLNTEAFF	TGTGCCAGCAGCCAGGGGGGGTTGAACACTGAAGCTTTCTTT
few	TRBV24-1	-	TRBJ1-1	CATSDLRVLMNTEAFF	TGTGCCACCAGTGATCTCCGAGTCCTTATGAACACTGAAGCTTTCTTT
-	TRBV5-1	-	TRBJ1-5	CASSLVPDDQPQHF	TGCGCCAGCAGCTTGGTTCCGGACGATCAGCCCCAGCATTTT
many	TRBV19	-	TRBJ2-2	CASNSQGHTGELFF	TGTGCCAGTAATAGTCAGGGACACACCGGGGAGCTGTTTTTT
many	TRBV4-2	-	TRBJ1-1	CASSQDGNGVRTEAFF	TGTGCCAGCAGCCAAGACGGGAATGGGGTGCGAACTGAAGCTTTCTTT
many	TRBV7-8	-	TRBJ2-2	CASSLAGPGNTGELFF	TGTGCCAGCAGCTTAGCAGGGCCCGGGAACACCGGGGAGCTGTTTTTT
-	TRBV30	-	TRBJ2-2	CAWSVLGGEELFF	TGTGCCTGGAGTGTACTCGGGGGCGAGGAGCTGTTTTTT
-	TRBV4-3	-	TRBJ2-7	CASSQERRDYEQYF	TGCGCCAGCAGCCAAGAGAGGCGGGACTACGAGCAGTACTTC
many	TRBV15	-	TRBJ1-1	CATLDTMNTEAFF	TGTGCCACTTTAGACACAATGAACACTGAAGCTTTCTTT
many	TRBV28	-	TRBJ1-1	CASGPGRWMNTEAFF	TGTGCCAGCGGTCCGGGTCGATGGATGAACACTGAAGCTTTCTTT
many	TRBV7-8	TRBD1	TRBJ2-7	CASSLVVGTGVNEQYF	TGTGCCAGCAGCTTAGTGGTGGGGACAGGGGTTAACGAGCAGTACTTC
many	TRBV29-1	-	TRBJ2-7	CSVESVSHEQYF	TGCAGCGTTGAGTCTGTATCCCACGAGCAGTACTTC
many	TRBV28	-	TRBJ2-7	CASSIQAKSYEQYF	TGTGCCAGCAGTATACAGGCGAAATCCTACGAGCAGTACTTC
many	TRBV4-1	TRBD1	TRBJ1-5	CASSQAPPGTGNQPQHF	TGCGCCAGCAGCCAAGCCCCTCCCGGGACAGGGAATCAGCCCCAGCATTTT
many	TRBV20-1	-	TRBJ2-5	CSAHGRRYQETQYF	TGCAGTGCTCACGGGAGAAGGTACCAAGAGACCCAGTACTTC
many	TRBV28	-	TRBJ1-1	CATLLDTHYTEAFF	TGTGCCACCTTACTGGACACTCACTACACTGAAGCTTTCTTT
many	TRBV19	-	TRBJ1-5	CASRPENQPQHF	TGTGCCAGTAGACCCGAAAATCAGCCCCAGCATTTT
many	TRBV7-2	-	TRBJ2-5	CASTLTGLETQYF	TGTGCCAGCACCCTGACAGGTCTGGAGACCCAGTACTTC
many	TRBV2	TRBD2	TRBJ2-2	CASSEWRERDTGELFF	TGTGCCAGCAGTGAATGGCGGGAGCGGGACACCGGGGAGCTGTTTTTT
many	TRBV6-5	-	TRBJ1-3	CASSYSVSGNTIYF	TGTGCCAGCAGTTACTCAGTCTCTGGAAACACCATATATTTT
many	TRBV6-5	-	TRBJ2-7	CASRRPGTASYEQYF	TGTGCCAGCAGGAGACCCGGGACGGCATCCTACGAGCAGTACTTC
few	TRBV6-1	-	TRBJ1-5	CASRKQGRNQPQHF	TGTGCCAGCAGGAAGCAGGGCCGCAATCAGCCCCAGCATTTT
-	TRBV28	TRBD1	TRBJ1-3	CASSSPIQGADHTIYF	TGTGCCAGCAGTTCCCCGATCCAGGGGGCGGATCACACCATATATTTT
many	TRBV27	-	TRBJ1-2	CASSPWDGYGYTF	TGTGCCAGCAGTCCCTGGGACGGCTATGGCTACACCTTC
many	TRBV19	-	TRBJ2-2	CATMEAGELFF	TGTGCCACCATGGAGGCCGGGGAGCTGTTTTTT
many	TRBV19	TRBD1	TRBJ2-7	CASSILGTDNNEQYF	TGTGCCAGTAGTATCCTCGGGACAGATAACAACGAGCAGTACTTC
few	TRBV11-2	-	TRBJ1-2	CASSINGQTNYGYTF	TGTGCCAGCAGCATAAACGGACAGACCAACTATGGCTACACCTTC
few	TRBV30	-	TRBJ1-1	CAWATRGNTEAFF	TGTGCCTGGGCGACACGTGGGAACACTGAAGCTTTCTTT
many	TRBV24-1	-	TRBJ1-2	CATSDPFYGYTF	TGTGCCACCAGTGATCCCTTCTATGGCTACACCTTC
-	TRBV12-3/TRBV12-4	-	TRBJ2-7	CASSSESGGVSYEQYF	TGTGCCAGCAGCTCCGAGTCCGGGGGAGTTTCCTACGAGCAGTACTTC
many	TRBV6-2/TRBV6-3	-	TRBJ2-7	CASSLDWARWGYF	TGTGCCAGCAGTTTAGACTGGGCCCGATGGGGGTACTTC
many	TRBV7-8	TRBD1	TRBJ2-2	CASSIRTGRNTGELFF	TGTGCCAGCAGCATCCGGACAGGGAGAAACACCGGGGAGCTGTTTTTT